Following are 17 T cell receptor beta chains from one sample sequenced in a study of tissue T cells after allogeneic stem cell transplantation. Profiling relied on immunoSEQ multiplex PCR, and the TCRdb table lists in-frame clones only, not all of them. The sample lists thousands of clones; around 40% were seen once. Time point given: mouse harvest day 7 after allogeneic transplant. The graft held 10^6 splenic CD5+ T cells and 10^7 T-cell-depleted bone marrow cells. Sequenced sample: skin. The receptors shown here come from a female BALB/c mouse given C57BL/6 T cells with graft-versus-host disease after an allogeneic hematopoietic cell transplant.

With regard to this clone: The gene symbols are mouse symbols. The read ends 1 residue shy of where the CDR3 ends; the end is completed using the germline J gene. The V gene is TRBV26, the J gene TRBJ1-3, with a possible D match to TRBD1 (5 bases). The germline CDR1 and CDR2 sequences are KGHPV and FQNQEV (reference sequence). The CDR3 loop spans 15 amino acids. V gave up 1 base and J gave up 0 bases, with 7 bases separating them. The sequenced part of the CDR3 DNA is TGTGCCAGCAGTCTGTGGGGGGGTTCTGGAAATACGCTCTAT. It is translated as CASSLWGGSGNTLY. The whole CDR3 is CASSLWGGSGNTLYF.

Details on this clone: Gene names are mouse gene names. The read terminates 1 residue before the CDR3 end, so the remaining end is supplied by the germline J gene. J is TRBJ2-7 and V is TRBV26; D not certain. The CDR3 contains 13 residues. Trimming removed 2 bases from V and 0 bases from J, with 5 bases in between. Germline values: CDR1 KGHPV, CDR2 FQNQEV (reference sequence). CDR3 DNA (partial): TGTGCCAGCAGTCTGCACAGCTCCTATGAACAGTAC. It is translated as CASSLHSSYEQY. The complete CDR3 protein is CASSLHSSYEQYF.

On this clone itself: Gene names are the mouse ones. The CDR3 end falls 1 residue outside the read, so it is completed with the germline J gene. This chain joins TRBV29 and TRBJ1-1; D is undetermined. Germline V gene lookup returns CDR1 MSHET and CDR2 SYDVDS. Trimming took 0 bases from V and 4 from J, leaving 3 bases between them. The CDR3 consists of 12 residues. CDR3 residues: CASSLSGTEVFF. The sequenced CDR3 bases are TGTGCTAGCAGTTTATCCGGCACAGAAGTCTTC.

By share, this clone counts as medium-sized. Genes here carry mouse names. The sequenced fragment ends 1 residue before the CDR3 boundary, so the rest is inferred from the germline J gene. The J gene is TRBJ1-3, the V gene TRBV26; TRBD1 agrees at 8 bases. Germline V gene sequence: CDR1 KGHPV, CDR2 FQNQEV (reference sequence). V was clipped by 3 bases and J by 3 bases; unmatched bases: 4. CDR3 length equals 15 residues. The CDR3 bases that were read are TGTGCCAGCAGTCTCGACAGGGGTGGTGGAAATACGCTCTAT. Translated, it gives CASSLDRGGGNTLY. The whole CDR3 is CASSLDRGGGNTLYF. The variable domain in full, completed from reference TRBV26 and TRBJ1-3, reads NSKVIQTPRYLVKGQGQKAKMRCIPEKGHPVVFWYQQNKNNEFKFLINFQNQEVLQQIDMTEKRFSAECPSNSPCSLEIQSSEAGDSALYLCASSLDRGGGNTLYFGEGSRLIVV.

Concerning this clone: These gene names are mouse names. The CDR3 extends 1 residue past the end of the read, so its final part is completed from the germline J gene. Distinct nucleotide sequences in the sample also encode this CDR3. This sequence joins TRBV26 and TRBJ2-4; no firm D call. Trimming took off 1 base at V and 3 bases at J, with 2 bases between the two ends. Germline V gives CDR1 KGHPV, CDR2 FQNQEV (reference sequence). The CDR3 sequence is 12 residues long. Incomplete CDR3 DNA: TGTGCCAGCAGTCTGTACCAAAACACCTTGTAC. Protein: CASSLYQNTLY. The whole CDR3 reads CASSLYQNTLYF. The whole variable domain, remainder taken from reference TRBV26 and TRBJ2-4, is NSKVIQTPRYLVKGQGQKAKMRCIPEKGHPVVFWYQQNKNNEFKFLINFQNQEVLQQIDMTEKRFSAECPSNSPCSLEIQSSEAGDSALYLCASSLYQNTLYFGAGTRLSVL.

To note about this clone: The gene names here belong to mouse. The CDR3 goes on 1 residue after the read ends, and that part is filled in from the germline J gene. At the DNA level, this CDR3 is encoded by other sequences in the same sample as well. The V and J genes are TRBV26 and TRBJ1-4; D is unclear. The CDR3 is made up of 14 amino acids. Per germline, CDR1 KGHPV and CDR2 FQNQEV (reference sequence). V was cut by 2 bases and J by 0 bases, with 4 bases left in between. The DNA read from the CDR3 is TGTGCCAGCAGTCTGCAGATTTCCAACGAAAGATTATTT. It yields the protein CASSLQISNERLF. From start to end, the CDR3 is CASSLQISNERLFF.

As to this clone: The genes are named according to mouse. The read halts 1 residue ahead of the CDR3 end, with the missing end drawn from the germline J gene. This rearrangement joins TRBV26 to TRBJ1-6, with D possibly TRBD1 on 5 matching bases. TRBJ1-6 is an ORF, and what it does is uncertain. V was shortened by 4 bases and J by 8 bases, with 9 bases between the two germline ends. This CDR3 region has 13 residues. CDR1 KGHPV and CDR2 FQNQEV come from the germline V gene (reference sequence). The CDR3 DNA, read in part, is TGTGCCAGCAGTCAAGGAGGGGATTCGCCCCTCTAC. This gives the protein CASSQGGDSPLY. The CDR3 as a whole reads CASSQGGDSPLYF.

To note about this clone: Gene names denote mouse genes. The read comes to an end 1 residue before the CDR3 does, leaving the germline J gene to fill in the end. The chain employs TRBV4 and TRBJ2-3, with a weak D call TRBD2 (6 bases). Germline lookup yields CDR1 LGHDT and CDR2 YNNKQL (reference sequence). V lost 5 bases, J lost 0 bases, and 12 bases lay in between. This CDR3 is built from 15 residues. This CDR3 reads CASSPVGGSAETLYF. The CDR3 bases that were read are TGTGCCAGCAGCCCGGTTGGGGGTAGTGCAGAAACGCTGTAT.

Only a few counts were recorded for this clone. Gene names and germline match the mouse. The CDR3 extends 1 residue past the end of the read, so its final part is completed from the germline J gene. The gene calls are TRBV3 and TRBJ2-7; D gene ambiguous. Germline CDR1 is SNHLY and CDR2 is FYNGKV (reference sequence). This CDR3 region has 12 residues. Trimming removed 5 bases from V and 0 bases from J, with 5 bases in between. The CDR3 loop is CASSGSSYEQYF. The CDR3 DNA, read in part, is TGTGCCAGCAGCGGGAGCTCCTATGAACAGTAC.

In regard to this clone: Gene names are the mouse ones. The read terminates 1 residue before the CDR3 end, so the remaining end is supplied by the germline J gene. The chain combines TRBV26 with TRBJ1-4, with 10 positions matching TRBD1. CDR1 KGHPV and CDR2 FQNQEV come from the germline V gene (reference sequence). This CDR3 is 15 amino acids long. V lost 5 bases, J lost 3 bases, and 3 bases stayed unmatched. Here the CDR3 reads CASSGQGEANERLFF. The CDR3 DNA, read in part, is TGTGCCAGCAGTGGACAGGGGGAAGCCAACGAAAGATTATTT.

Worth noting for this clone: Gene names and germline refer to mouse. The read ends 1 residue early relative to the CDR3; the germline J gene fills the gap. The chain has TRBV16 and TRBJ2-7, with no clear D. The V gene's germline CDR1 is SGHSA and CDR2 FRNQAP. The CDR3 runs 12 residues. The V gene lost 4 bases and the J gene lost 0 bases, with 4 bases spanning the gap. CDR3 protein: CASSSSSYEQYF. The CDR3 DNA, read in part, is TGTGCAAGCAGCTCGAGCTCCTATGAACAGTAC.

Comment on this clone: Gene names and germline match the mouse. The read ends 1 residue early relative to the CDR3; the germline J gene fills the gap. The genes are TRBV12-2 and TRBJ1-3; unclear D gene. CDR1 and CDR2 from the germline V gene are SGHLS and HYDKME. The CDR3 contains 15 residues. The V gene lost 0 bases and the J gene lost 0 bases, with 8 bases spanning the gap. The CDR3 bases that were read are TGTGCCAGCTCTCTCGATCACAGTTCTGGAAATACGCTCTAT. This sequence encodes CASSLDHSSGNTLY. The full-length CDR3 reads as CASSLDHSSGNTLYF.

A note on this clone: Germline and genes: mouse. The CDR3 end lies 1 residue beyond the end of the read and is filled in from the germline J gene. The rearrangement joins TRBV3 to TRBJ2-3; 8 nucleotides line up with TRBD2. V lost 1 base and J lost 2; bases outside the gene matches: 5. The CDR3 runs to 16 residues. Germline V gene sequence: CDR1 SNHLY, CDR2 FYNGKV (reference sequence). CDR3 bases read: TGTGCCAGCAGCTTAGTGGGGGGGGCCGCTGCAGAAACGCTGTAT. This encodes CASSLVGGAAAETLY. The complete CDR3 reads CASSLVGGAAAETLYF.

Notes on this clone: Mouse germline and gene names are used. The sequenced fragment ends 1 residue before the CDR3 boundary, so the rest is inferred from the germline J gene. This chain connects TRBV26 to TRBJ1-2; D gene uncertain. This CDR3 is 13 amino acids long. From germline, CDR1 is KGHPV and CDR2 FQNQEV (reference sequence). Trimming cost V 2 bases and J 0 bases, with 4 bases left between them. Partial CDR3 DNA: TGTGCCAGCAGTCTGGTTGCAAACTCCGACTACACC. Translation: CASSLVANSDYT. The CDR3 in its entirety is CASSLVANSDYTF.

To note about this clone: The gene symbols are mouse symbols. CDR3 residues: CASSRDSQNTLYF. Incomplete CDR3 DNA: TGTGCCAGCAGCCGGGACAGTCAAAACACCTTGTAC. The chain couples TRBV26 to TRBJ2-4, with D possibly being TRBD1 or TRBD2 (5 bases each). The observed sequence ends 1 residue before the CDR3 terminus, with the missing tail filled in from the germline J gene. The CDR3 runs 13 residues. Germline CDR1 KGHPV, CDR2 FQNQEV (reference sequence). The germline V and J ends were trimmed by 6 bases and 0 bases, with 7 bases remaining between them.

To note about this clone: The genes and germline here are from mouse. The CDR3 loop is CASSQDKASAETLYF. CDR3 DNA, as far as it was read: TGTGCCAGCAGCCAAGATAAAGCTAGTGCAGAAACGCTGTAT. The V gene is TRBV2, the J gene TRBJ2-3; no reliable D call. The read stops 1 residue short of the end of the CDR3; the missing end is completed from the germline J gene. V was shortened by 0 bases and J by 0 bases, with 7 bases between the two germline ends. In germline, CDR1 is LGHNA, CDR2 YSYQKL. CDR3 length: 15 residues.

Points on this clone: Mouse gene names apply. The read terminates 1 residue ahead of where the CDR3 ends, so the germline J gene completes it. This chain connects TRBV17 to TRBJ1-4, with TRBD1 matching over 8 bases. This CDR3 has 14 residues. V was clipped by 6 bases and J by 0 bases; unmatched bases: 0. Germline CDR1 MNHDT, CDR2 YYDKIL. Partial CDR3 DNA: TGTGCTAGCAGGGACAGGGTTTCCAACGAAAGATTATTT. It codes for CASRDRVSNERLF. The entire CDR3 is CASRDRVSNERLFF.